This T cell receptor beta chain was identified in a study of cytomegalovirus exposure and HLA in healthy donors. Germline CDR1 and CDR2: LNHNV and YYDKDF (reference sequence). This CDR3 region has 12 residues. After removal of 2 bases from V and 9 bases from J, the junction contained 1 base not matched to a gene. Healthy donors of bone marrow made up the group. Comments on this clone: Its target is unknown.

In the PCR, 60 Vbeta and 13 Jbeta primers were used. Sequencing used immunoSEQ multiplex PCR; TCRdb keeps in-frame clones, though not all of them. This table has around 190,000 clones, around 77% appearing once. Study conclusions and caveats: Within an earlier analysis, most TCR beta V segments proved productive either about 90% or about 30% of the time. In vitro assays verified that a few CMV-associated chains recognized CMV antigens specifically. Usually a TCR sequence was rare, but some public TCRs were found in many donors.

The chain has TRBV15 and TRBJ2-1, with 7 bases fitting TRBD1. The specimen was PBMCs. This TCR was recovered from a woman in her 30s in good health and CMV-seronegative. CDR3 region: CATSRNRGEQFF. The CDR3 DNA sequence: TGTGCCACCAGCAGAAACAGGGGTGAGCAGTTCTTC.